The clone carrying this T cell receptor beta chain was recorded a few times. What it binds is not known. Method: immunoSEQ multiplex PCR; TCRdb's copy keeps in-frame clones and lacks some. The repertoire holds tens of thousands of clones, with 90% to 95% as singletons. These data are taken from a study of human versus mouse CDR3 diversity and MHC coevolution. Study-wide results and limits: iCHAO1 estimated the human TCR beta repertoire at around 1.5 million clonotypes. Mice had fewer CDR3 deletions and insertions than humans on average.

Cells were CD45RO-negative CD62L-positive naive CD4 T cells sorted from PBMCs. From germline, CDR1 is LNHDA and CDR2 SQIVND (reference sequence). This CDR3 spans 16 amino acids. V lost 7 bases to trimming and J lost 0 bases, with 13 bases between them. The rearrangement links TRBV19 to TRBJ1-6; no definite D call. Sequenced: naive CD4+ T cells from blood. Subset indicated: CD45RO-negative CD62L-positive naive CD4 T cells. The TCR was taken from a person between 25 and 70 years old in good health. CDR3 coding DNA: TGTGCCAGTACCCGGGGAGGGAGCTCCTATAATTCACCCCTCCACTTT. It is translated as CASTRGGSSYNSPLHF.